The 14 T cell receptor beta chains listed next were all sequenced from one sample in a study of identical twins. TCRdb reanalysed the 5' RACE reads using MiXCR and keeps one entry per CDR3 protein. This sample has around 100,000 distinct CDR3 sequences, with 4.5% to 6.5% found just once. Material: memory T cells sorted from blood. The receptors come from a woman aged 45-65 years in good health.

This clonotype was seen only a few times. This chain connects TRBV30 to TRBJ2-5; maybe TRBD2 (6 bases). CDR1 is GTSNPN, CDR2 SVGIG, per germline (reference sequence). The CDR3 extends over 12 amino acids. V lost 3 bases, J lost 4 bases, and 9 bases lay in between. In DNA, the CDR3 is TGTGCCTGGAGGGCTAGCGCAGAGACCCAGTACTTC. This codes for CAWRASAETQYF.

The rearrangement uses TRBV20-1 and TRBJ2-4; TRBD1 agrees at 9 bases. V gave up 5 bases and J gave up 5 bases; unmatched junction bases: 10. The germline V gene encodes CDR1 DFQATT and CDR2 SNEGSKA (reference sequence). The CDR3 runs 15 residues. The DNA for the CDR3 is TGCAGTGCTCCCGGTATGGGACAGGGCGAAAACATTCAGTACTTC. It codes for CSAPGMGQGENIQYF.

This clonotype was counted at least ten times. The chain couples TRBV3-1 to TRBJ2-3; D unresolved. Trimming stripped 8 bases from V and 6 bases from J, with 9 bases between. This CDR3 region has 11 residues. In germline, CDR1 is LGHDT, CDR2 YNNKEL (reference sequence). The CDR3 loop reads CASAATDTQYF. The DNA of the CDR3 is TGTGCCAGCGCCGCTACTGATACGCAGTATTTT.

This clonotype was counted many times. This chain connects TRBV3-1 to TRBJ2-1; tentative D call: TRBD1 (6 bases). Between the trimmed V and J ends, which lost 1 base and 6 bases, there was a span of 13 bases. Germline CDR1 is LGHDT and CDR2 is YNNKEL (reference sequence). This CDR3 has 15 residues. CDR3 in DNA: TGTGCCAGCAGCCAAGGGCCCGACAGGTTCAATGAGCAGTTCTTC. Translated: CASSQGPDRFNEQFF.

This clonotype was seen at least ten times. The chain is built from TRBV29-1 and TRBJ2-7; TRBD1 matches at 9 bases. Germline V CDR1 and CDR2: SQVTM, ANQGSEA. This CDR3 spans 13 amino acids. After removal of 7 bases from V and 3 bases from J, the junction contained 7 bases not matched to a gene. CDR3 sequence: CSGRQGDDYEQYV. In DNA form, the CDR3 reads TGCAGCGGAAGACAGGGGGACGACTACGAGCAGTACGTC.

This clonotype turned up a few times. The V and J genes are TRBV10-3 and TRBJ2-1, with TRBD2 matching 10 bases. With 10 bases clipped from V and 3 bases from J, the junction kept 9 bases outside the gene matches. The CDR3 length is 15 residues. Germline V lookup: CDR1 ENHRY, CDR2 SYGVKD. The CDR3 protein is CASAPGTSDYNEQFF. In DNA, the CDR3 is TGTGCCAGCGCCCCCGGGACTAGCGACTACAATGAGCAGTTCTTC.

This clonotype occurred many times. The rearrangement uses TRBV4-1 and TRBJ2-2, with no clear D. This CDR3 has 14 amino acids. Germline CDR1 and CDR2: MGHRA and YSYEKL. The ends were cut back, 4 bases at V and 4 bases at J, with 10 bases in the middle. CDR3 loop: CASSPILRTGELFF. The CDR3 bases are TGCGCCAGCAGCCCCATCTTACGCACCGGGGAGCTGTTTTTT.

This clonotype came up many times. The chain carries TRBV9 and TRBJ2-1; 10 positions agree with TRBD2. This CDR3 is 16 amino acids long. The trim removed 4 bases at V and 6 bases at J, leaving 10 bases unmatched. Germline lookup yields CDR1 SGDLS and CDR2 YYNGEE. In DNA form, the CDR3 reads TGTGCCAGCAGCCCTACGGTGGGACTAGCGAGCAATGAGCAGTTCTTC. It specifies CASSPTVGLASNEQFF.

This clonotype was detected many times. The chain carries TRBV5-4 and TRBJ2-1, with unresolved D. Trimming left V 4 bases short and J 0 bases short, with 8 bases between. The CDR3 consists of 14 residues. Per the germline V gene, CDR1 is SGHNT and CDR2 is YYREEE (reference sequence). Here the CDR3 DNA reads TGTGCCAGCAGCCCGGAGAGCTCCTACAATGAGCAGTTCTTC. Translated, it gives CASSPESSYNEQFF.

The chain recombines TRBV19 with TRBJ2-7, with 7 nucleotides matching TRBD1. The CDR3 spans 13 residues. V gave up 10 bases and J gave up 2 bases; unmatched junction bases: 8. Germline loops: CDR1 LNHDA, CDR2 SQIVND (reference sequence). The CDR3 here is CAKYDRATYEQYV. In DNA form, the CDR3 reads TGTGCCAAGTACGACAGGGCAACCTACGAGCAGTACGTC.

This clonotype has at least ten counts. The chain has TRBV20-1 and TRBJ2-3; tentatively, D is TRBD2 (6 bases). The CDR3 is 15 amino acids. V shed 5 bases and J shed 4 bases, with 19 bases lying between them. Germline assignment: CDR1 DFQATT and CDR2 SNEGSKA (reference sequence). The CDR3 region is CSAGEQPRGADTQYF. As DNA, the CDR3 is TGCAGTGCTGGGGAACAGCCGCGGGGCGCAGATACGCAGTATTTT.

This clonotype was detected ten times or more. The CDR3 DNA sequence: TGCAGTGCTAGAGCTTTGGCGGGAGCTGGGTCCTACGAGCAGTACTTC. Amino acids: CSARALAGAGSYEQYF. The chain combines TRBV20-1 with TRBJ2-7; 7 bases line up with TRBD2. The trim removed 1 base at V and 1 base at J, leaving 10 bases unmatched. The CDR3 is 16 residues long. CDR1 is DFQATT, CDR2 SNEGSKA, per germline (reference sequence).

This clonotype has ten or more counts. The chain is built from TRBV9 and TRBJ2-1; 8 bases line up with TRBD2. CDR1 is SGDLS and CDR2 is YYNGEE in the germline V gene. Trimming took 2 bases from V and 6 from J; bases not matched to a gene: 13. This CDR3 contains 17 residues. The CDR3 here is CASSVSISGSVANEQFF. The CDR3 DNA reads as TGTGCCAGCAGCGTCTCGATCAGCGGGAGCGTCGCCAATGAGCAGTTCTTC.

V and J are TRBV5-1 and TRBJ1-2; D unclear. CDR1 SGHRS and CDR2 YFSETQ come from the germline V gene. The CDR3 consists of 14 residues. Trimming left V 0 bases short and J 0 bases short, with 6 bases between. This chain's CDR3 is CASSLDESNYGYTF. In DNA form, the CDR3 reads TGCGCCAGCAGCTTGGACGAGTCTAACTATGGCTACACCTTC.